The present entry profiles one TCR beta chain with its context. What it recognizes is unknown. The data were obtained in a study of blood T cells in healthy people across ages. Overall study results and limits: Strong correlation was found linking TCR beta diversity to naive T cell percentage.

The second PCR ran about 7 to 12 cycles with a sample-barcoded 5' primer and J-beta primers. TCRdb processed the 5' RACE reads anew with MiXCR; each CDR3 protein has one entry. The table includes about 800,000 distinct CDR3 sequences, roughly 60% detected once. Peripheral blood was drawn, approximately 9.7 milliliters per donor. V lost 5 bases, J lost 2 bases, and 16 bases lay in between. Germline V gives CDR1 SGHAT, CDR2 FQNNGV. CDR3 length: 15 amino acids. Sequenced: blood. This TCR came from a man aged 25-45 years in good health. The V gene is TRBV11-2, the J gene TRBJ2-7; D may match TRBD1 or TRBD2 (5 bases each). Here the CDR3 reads CASSLGHRGPYEQYF. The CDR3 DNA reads TGTGCCAGCAGCCTAGGACACCGGGGTCCCTACGAGCAGTACTTC.